A selection of T cell receptor beta chains follows, all from one sample in a study of blood T cell repertoires in COVID-19. Sequenced by immunoSEQ multiplex PCR; TCRdb stores in-frame clones only, minus some. In the table there are 150,000 to 200,000 clones, roughly 83% of which are singletons. Input material: PBMCs or T cells enriched from blood (not recorded which). The receptors stem from a woman aged 30 to 39 who had recovered from COVID-19. Both conserved end residues are part of each CDR3. D genes are given only for firm matches. Only some rows state a clone size, as once, few, many or a class for expanded clones.

d_call j_call v_call clone_size cdr3_nt cdr3_aa
TRBD1 TRBJ1-4 TRBV5-1 . TGCGCCAGCAGCCCTTCGGGCAGGGGGCTCGGGGCTAATGAAAAACTGTTTTTT CASSPSGRGLGANEKLFF
TRBD2 TRBJ2-1 TRBV2 few TGTGCCAGCAGGGGAGGGAGCTCCTACAATGAGCAGTTCTTC CASRGGSSYNEQFF
. TRBJ2-3 TRBV4-2 . TGTGCCAGCAGCTCGACGGCGGTAATATGGAGCACAGATACGCAGTATTTT CASSSTAVIWSTDTQYF
. TRBJ2-2 TRBV19 . TGTGCCAGTAGTGTCCGACAGAACACCGGGGAGCTGTTTTTT CASSVRQNTGELFF
. TRBJ2-5 TRBV4-2 . TGTGCCAGCAGCCCACAAACACAAGAGACCCAGTACTTC CASSPQTQETQYF
TRBD1 TRBJ1-4 TRBV9 . TGTGCCAGCAGCGTAGCTGGGACAGCTGCAACTAATGAAAAACTGTTTTTT CASSVAGTAATNEKLFF
. TRBJ2-7 TRBV29-1 . TGCAGCGTTGAAAGAGAGGGCTACGAGCAGTACTTC CSVEREGYEQYF
. TRBJ1-5 TRBV18 . TGTGCCAGCTCACCACTGGGACTCGAGAGTAATCAGCCCCAGCATTTT CASSPLGLESNQPQHF
TRBD1 TRBJ1-6 TRBV3-1/TRBV3-2 . TGTGCCAGCAGCCTACCGGGACAGGGCACACCCCTCCACTTT CASSLPGQGTPLHF
. TRBJ2-3 TRBV5-6 . TGTGCCAGCAGCCGACTCCTGGCAATCACAGATACGCAGTATTTT CASSRLLAITDTQYF
. TRBJ1-1 TRBV7-9 . TGTGCCAGCAGCGCCCCTGTAGGGGGAACTACTGAAGCTTTCTTT CASSAPVGGTTEAFF
TRBD2 TRBJ2-3 TRBV28 . TGTGCCAGCAGTTTCGGGGGGACTAGCACAGATACGCAGTATTTT CASSFGGTSTDTQYF
TRBD2 TRBJ2-7 TRBV6-5 . TGTGCCAGTCAAACTAGCGGATCCTACGAGCAGTACTTC CASQTSGSYEQYF
TRBD2 TRBJ2-4 TRBV19 . TGTGCCAGTAGTGTTTGGACTAGCGGGAGGGCCGGGGCCAAAAACATTCAGTACTTC CASSVWTSGRAGAKNIQYF
TRBD1 TRBJ2-7 TRBV27 . TGTGCCAGCAGTGGGACAGGGAGGATCTACGAGCAGTACTTC CASSGTGRIYEQYF
. TRBJ2-6 TRBV4-2 . TGTGCCAGCAGCCAGCTGGAATCAGGGACTGGGGCCAACGTCCTGACTTTC CASSQLESGTGANVLTF